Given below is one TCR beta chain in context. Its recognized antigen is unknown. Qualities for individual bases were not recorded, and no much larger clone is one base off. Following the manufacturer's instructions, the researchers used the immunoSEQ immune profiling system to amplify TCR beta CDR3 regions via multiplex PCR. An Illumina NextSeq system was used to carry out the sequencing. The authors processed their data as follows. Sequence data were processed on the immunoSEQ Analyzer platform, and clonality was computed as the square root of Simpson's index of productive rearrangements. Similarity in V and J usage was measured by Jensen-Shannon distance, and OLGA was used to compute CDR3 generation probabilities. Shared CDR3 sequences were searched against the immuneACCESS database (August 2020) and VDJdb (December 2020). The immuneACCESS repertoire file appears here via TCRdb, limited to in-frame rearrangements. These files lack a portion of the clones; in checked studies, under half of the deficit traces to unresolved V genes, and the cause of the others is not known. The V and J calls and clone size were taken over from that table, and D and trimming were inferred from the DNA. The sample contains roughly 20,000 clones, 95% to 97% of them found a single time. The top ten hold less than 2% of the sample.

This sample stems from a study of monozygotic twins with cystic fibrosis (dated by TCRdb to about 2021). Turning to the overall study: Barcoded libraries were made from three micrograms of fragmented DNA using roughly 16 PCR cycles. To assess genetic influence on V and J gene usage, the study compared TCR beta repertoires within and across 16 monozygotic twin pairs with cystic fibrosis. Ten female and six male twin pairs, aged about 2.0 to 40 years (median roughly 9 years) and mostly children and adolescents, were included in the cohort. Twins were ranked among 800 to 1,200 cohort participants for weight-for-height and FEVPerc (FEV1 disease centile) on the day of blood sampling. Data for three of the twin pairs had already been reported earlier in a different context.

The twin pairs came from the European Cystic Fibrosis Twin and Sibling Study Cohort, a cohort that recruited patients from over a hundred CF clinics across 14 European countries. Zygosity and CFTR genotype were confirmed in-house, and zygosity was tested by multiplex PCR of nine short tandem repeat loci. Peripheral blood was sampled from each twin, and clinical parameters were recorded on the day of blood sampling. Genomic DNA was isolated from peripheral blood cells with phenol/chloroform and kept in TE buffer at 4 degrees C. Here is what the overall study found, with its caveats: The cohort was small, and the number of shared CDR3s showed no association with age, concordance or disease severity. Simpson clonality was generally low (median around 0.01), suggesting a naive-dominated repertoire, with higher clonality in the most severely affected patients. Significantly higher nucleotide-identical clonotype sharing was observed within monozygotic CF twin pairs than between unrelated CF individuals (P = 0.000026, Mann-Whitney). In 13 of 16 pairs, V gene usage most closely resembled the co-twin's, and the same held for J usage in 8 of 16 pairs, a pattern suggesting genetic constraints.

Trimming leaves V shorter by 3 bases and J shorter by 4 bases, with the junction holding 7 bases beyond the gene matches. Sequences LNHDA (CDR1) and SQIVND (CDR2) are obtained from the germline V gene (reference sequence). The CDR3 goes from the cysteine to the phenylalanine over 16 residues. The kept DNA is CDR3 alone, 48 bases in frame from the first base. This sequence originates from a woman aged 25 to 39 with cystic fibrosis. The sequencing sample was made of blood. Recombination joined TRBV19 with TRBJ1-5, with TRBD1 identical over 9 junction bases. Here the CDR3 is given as CASSMGTGGRNQPQHF. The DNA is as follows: TGTGCCAGTAGTATGGGTACAGGGGGCAGAAATCAGCCCCAGCATTTT.